Sequencing of this TCR beta chain was carried out in a study of T cells in Graves' hyperthyroidism and ophthalmopathy. Whole-study context: Peripheral blood was obtained at initial diagnosis, preceding any treatment.

The length of the CDR3 is 14 residues. Trimming cost V 6 bases and J 4 bases; bases outside gene matches: 6. Per germline, CDR1 SGHNT and CDR2 YENEEA. Amplification yielded TCR beta CDR3 regions, with RNA transcripts as the source. First-round RT-PCR with HTBI primers amplified the TCR CDR3 region. Each CDR3 protein is one row after TCRdb ran MiXCR on the multiplex PCR reads. This sample has about 640,000 distinct CDR3 sequences, with less than 25% found just once. Not enrolled were patients with uncontrolled infection, other autoimmune disease, pregnancy or lactation. PBMCs were obtained from 7.5 to 10 ml fresh peripheral blood. The study's findings and limits: Appearing also in blood were most of the thyroid clonotypes expanded above 0.001.

This clonotype was counted at least ten times. Its antigen remains unknown. Sequencing was carried out using blood. This rearrangement joins TRBV11-3 to TRBJ2-5; 9 bases agree with TRBD1. This clonotype originated in a man younger than 40 with Graves' ophthalmopathy. In nucleotides, the CDR3 is TGTGCCAGCAGTCCGACAGGGGGGCCAGAGACCCAGTACTTC. As protein: CASSPTGGPETQYF.